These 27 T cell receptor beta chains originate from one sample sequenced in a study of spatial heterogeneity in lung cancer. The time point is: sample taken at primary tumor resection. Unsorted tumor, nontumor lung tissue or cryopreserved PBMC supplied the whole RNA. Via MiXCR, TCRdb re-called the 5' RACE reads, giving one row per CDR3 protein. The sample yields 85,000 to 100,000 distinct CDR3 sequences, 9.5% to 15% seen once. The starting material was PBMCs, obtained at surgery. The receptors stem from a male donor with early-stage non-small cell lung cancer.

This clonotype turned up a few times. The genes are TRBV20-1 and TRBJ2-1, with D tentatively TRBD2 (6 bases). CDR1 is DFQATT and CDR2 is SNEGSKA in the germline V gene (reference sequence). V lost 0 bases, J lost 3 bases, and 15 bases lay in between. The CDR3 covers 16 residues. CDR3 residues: CSARDGSGGLYNEQFF. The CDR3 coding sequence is TGCAGTGCTAGAGATGGCAGCGGAGGGCTCTACAATGAGCAGTTCTTC.

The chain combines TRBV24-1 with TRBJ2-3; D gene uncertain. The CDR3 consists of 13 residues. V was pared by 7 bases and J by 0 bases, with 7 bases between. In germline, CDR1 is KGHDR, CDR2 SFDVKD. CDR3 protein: CATSVDSTDTQYF. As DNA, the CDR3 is TGTGCCACCAGCGTGGACAGCACAGATACGCAGTATTTT.

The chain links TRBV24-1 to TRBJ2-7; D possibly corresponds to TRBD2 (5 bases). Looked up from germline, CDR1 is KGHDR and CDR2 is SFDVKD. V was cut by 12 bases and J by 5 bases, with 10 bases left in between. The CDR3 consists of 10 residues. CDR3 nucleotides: TGTGCCCCCCCCGGGGACGAGCAGTACTTC. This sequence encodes CAPPGDEQYF.

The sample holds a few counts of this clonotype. The chain's CDR3 is CASSVDRDRDYYGYTF. The CDR3 DNA sequence: TGTGCCAGCAGCGTAGATAGGGACCGAGATTACTATGGCTACACCTTC. The V gene is TRBV9, the J gene TRBJ1-2; the D gene is possibly TRBD1 (5 bases). CDR3 size: 16 residues. Deletions cut 0 bases from V and 3 bases from J, with 15 bases between. Germline V gene sequence: CDR1 SGDLS, CDR2 YYNGEE.

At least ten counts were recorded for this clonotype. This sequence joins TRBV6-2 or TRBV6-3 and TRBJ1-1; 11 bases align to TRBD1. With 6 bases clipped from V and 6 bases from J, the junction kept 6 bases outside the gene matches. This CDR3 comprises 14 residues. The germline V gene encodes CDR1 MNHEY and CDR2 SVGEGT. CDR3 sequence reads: CASSPGTGGAEAFF. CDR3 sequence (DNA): TGTGCCAGCAGCCCCGGGACAGGGGGTGCTGAAGCTTTCTTT.

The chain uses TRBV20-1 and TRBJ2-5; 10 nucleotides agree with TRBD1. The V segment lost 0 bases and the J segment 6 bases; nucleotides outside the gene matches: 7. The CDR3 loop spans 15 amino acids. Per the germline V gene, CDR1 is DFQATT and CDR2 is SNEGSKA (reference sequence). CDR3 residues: CSARDPDRGVKTQYF. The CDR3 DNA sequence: TGCAGTGCTAGAGATCCGGACAGGGGGGTAAAGACCCAGTACTTC.

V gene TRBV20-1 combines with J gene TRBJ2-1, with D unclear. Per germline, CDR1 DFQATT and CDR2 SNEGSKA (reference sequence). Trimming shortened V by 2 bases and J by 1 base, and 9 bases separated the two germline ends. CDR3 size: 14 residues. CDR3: CSARLGRSYNEQFF. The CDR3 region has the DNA TGCAGTGCTAGACTAGGCAGGTCCTACAATGAGCAGTTCTTC.

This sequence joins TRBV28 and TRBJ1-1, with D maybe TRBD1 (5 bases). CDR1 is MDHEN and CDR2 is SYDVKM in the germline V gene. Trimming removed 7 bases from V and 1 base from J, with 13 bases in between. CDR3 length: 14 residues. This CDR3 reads CASIISGANTEAFF. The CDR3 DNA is TGTGCCAGCATCATCAGCGGGGCGAACACTGAAGCTTTCTTT.

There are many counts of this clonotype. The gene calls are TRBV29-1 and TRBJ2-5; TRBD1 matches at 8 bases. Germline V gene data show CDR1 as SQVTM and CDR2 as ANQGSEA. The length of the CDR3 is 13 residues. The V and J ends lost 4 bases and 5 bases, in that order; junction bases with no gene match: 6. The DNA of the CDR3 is TGCAGCGTTGGGTCCACAGGGGGTGAGACCCAGTACTTC. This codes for CSVGSTGGETQYF.

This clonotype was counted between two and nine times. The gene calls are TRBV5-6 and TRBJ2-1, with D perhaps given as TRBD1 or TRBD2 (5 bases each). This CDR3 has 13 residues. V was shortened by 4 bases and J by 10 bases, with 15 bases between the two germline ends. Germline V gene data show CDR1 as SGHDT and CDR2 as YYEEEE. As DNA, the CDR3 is TGTGCCAGCAGCCTCACTCGGGACGGAGAGCAGTTCTTC. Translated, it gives CASSLTRDGEQFF. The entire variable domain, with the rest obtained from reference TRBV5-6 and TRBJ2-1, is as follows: DAGVTQSPTHLIKTRGQQVTLRCSPKSGHDTVSWYQQALGQGPQFIFQYYEEEERQRGNFPDRFSGHQFPNYSSELNVNALLLGDSALYLCASSLTRDGEQFFGPGTRLTVL.

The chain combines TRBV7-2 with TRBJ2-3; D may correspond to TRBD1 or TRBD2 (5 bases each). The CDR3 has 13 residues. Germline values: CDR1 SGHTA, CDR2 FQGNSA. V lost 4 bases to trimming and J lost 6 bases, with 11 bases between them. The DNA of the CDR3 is TGTGCCAGCAGCTCCCCGGGGCTGGATACGCAGTATTTT. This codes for CASSSPGLDTQYF.

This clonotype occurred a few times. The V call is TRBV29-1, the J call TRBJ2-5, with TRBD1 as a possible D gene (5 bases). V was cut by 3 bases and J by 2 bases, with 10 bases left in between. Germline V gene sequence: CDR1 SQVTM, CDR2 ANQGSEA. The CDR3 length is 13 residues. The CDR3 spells CSVDLSGQETQYF. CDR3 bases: TGCAGCGTTGATCTATCAGGGCAAGAGACCCAGTACTTC.

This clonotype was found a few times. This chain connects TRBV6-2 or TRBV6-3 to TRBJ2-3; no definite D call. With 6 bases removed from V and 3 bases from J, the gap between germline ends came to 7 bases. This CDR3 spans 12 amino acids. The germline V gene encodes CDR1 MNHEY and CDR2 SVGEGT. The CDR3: CASRDTTDTQYF. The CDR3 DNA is TGTGCCAGCAGAGACACTACAGATACGCAGTATTTT.

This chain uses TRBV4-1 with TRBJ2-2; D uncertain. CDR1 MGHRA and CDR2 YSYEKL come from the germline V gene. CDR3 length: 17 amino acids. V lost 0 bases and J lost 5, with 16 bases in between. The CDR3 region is CASSQEEMRMKTGELFF. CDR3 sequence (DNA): TGCGCCAGCAGCCAAGAAGAGATGCGAATGAAAACCGGGGAGCTGTTTTTT.

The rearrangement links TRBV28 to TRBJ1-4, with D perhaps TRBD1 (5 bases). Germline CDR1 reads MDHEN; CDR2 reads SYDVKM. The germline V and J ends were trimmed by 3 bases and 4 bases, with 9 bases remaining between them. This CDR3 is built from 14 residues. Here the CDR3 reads CASSLSGGNEKLFF. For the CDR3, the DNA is TGTGCCAGCAGTTTGTCGGGGGGTAATGAAAAACTGTTTTTT.

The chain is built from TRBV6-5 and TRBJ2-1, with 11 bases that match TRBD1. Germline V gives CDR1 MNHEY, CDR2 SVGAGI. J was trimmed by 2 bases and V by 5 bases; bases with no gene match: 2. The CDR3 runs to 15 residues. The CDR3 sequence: CASSRTGGAYNEQFF. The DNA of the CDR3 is TGTGCCAGCAGTCGGACAGGGGGCGCCTACAATGAGCAGTTCTTC.

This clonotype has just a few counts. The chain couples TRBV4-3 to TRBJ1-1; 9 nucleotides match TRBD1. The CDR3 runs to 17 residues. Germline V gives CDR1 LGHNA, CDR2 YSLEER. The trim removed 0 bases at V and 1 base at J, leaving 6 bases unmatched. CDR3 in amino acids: CASSQEGTGLRNTEAFF. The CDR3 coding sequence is TGCGCCAGCAGCCAAGAGGGGACAGGGCTCAGGAACACTGAAGCTTTCTTT.

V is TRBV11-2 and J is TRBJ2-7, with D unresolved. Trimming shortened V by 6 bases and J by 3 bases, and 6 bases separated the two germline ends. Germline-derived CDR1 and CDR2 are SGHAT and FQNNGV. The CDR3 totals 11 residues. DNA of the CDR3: TGTGCCAGCAGTAAAGACTACGAGCAGTACTTC. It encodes CASSKDYEQYF.

This CDR3 is CASSYRRMNTEAFF. The DNA for the CDR3 is TGTGCCAGCAGCTACAGACGGATGAACACTGAAGCTTTCTTT. The chain couples TRBV7-9 to TRBJ1-1; D call uncertain. Germline CDR1 and CDR2: SEHNR and FQNEAQ (reference sequence). V dropped 4 bases and J dropped 0 bases, with 9 bases sitting between them. The CDR3 covers 14 residues. The full variable domain, in which reference TRBV7-9 and TRBJ1-1 provide the parts outside the CDR3, is DTGVSQNPRHKITKRGQNVTFRCDPISEHNRLYWYRQTLGQGPEFLTYFQNEAQLEKSRLLSDRFSAERPKGSFSTLEIQRTEQGDSAMYLCASSYRRMNTEAFFGQGTRLTVV.

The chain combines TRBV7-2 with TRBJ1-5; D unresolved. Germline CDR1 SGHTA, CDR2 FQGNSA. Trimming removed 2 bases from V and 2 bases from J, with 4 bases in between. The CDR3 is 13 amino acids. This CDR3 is CASSLMGNQPQHF. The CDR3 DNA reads TGTGCCAGCAGCTTAATGGGCAATCAGCCCCAGCATTTT.

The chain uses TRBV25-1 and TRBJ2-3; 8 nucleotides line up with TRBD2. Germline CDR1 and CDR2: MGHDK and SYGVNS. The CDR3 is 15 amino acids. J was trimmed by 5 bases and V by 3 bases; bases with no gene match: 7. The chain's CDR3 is CASSDKRETIDTQYF. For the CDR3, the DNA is TGTGCCAGCAGTGACAAGCGGGAGACAATAGATACGCAGTATTTT.

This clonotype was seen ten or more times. CDR3 DNA: TGTGCCAGCAGTTTCCGGACCCTCCGAGGCACTGAAGCTTTCTTT. Protein: CASSFRTLRGTEAFF. The rearrangement links TRBV12-3 or TRBV12-4 to TRBJ1-1; no reliable D call. V was shortened by 3 bases and J by 4 bases, with 15 bases between the two germline ends. The CDR3 totals 15 residues.

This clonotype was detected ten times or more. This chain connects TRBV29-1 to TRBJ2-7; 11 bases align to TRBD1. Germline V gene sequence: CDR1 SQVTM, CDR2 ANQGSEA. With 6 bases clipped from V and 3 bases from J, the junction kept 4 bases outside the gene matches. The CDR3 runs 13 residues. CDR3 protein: CSVADRGLYEQYF. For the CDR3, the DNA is TGCAGCGTCGCGGACAGGGGGCTCTACGAGCAGTACTTC.

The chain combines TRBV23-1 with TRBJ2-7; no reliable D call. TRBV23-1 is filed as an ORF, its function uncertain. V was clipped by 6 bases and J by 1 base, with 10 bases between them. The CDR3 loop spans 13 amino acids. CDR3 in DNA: TGCGCCAGCAGACGGACCGTGTCCTACGAGCAGTACTTC. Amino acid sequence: CASRRTVSYEQYF.

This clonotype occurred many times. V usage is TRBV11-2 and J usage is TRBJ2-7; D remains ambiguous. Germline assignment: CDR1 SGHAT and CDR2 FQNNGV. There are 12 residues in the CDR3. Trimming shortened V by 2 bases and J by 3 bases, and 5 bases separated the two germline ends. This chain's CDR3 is CASSLPVYEQYF. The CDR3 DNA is TGTGCCAGCAGCTTACCAGTCTACGAGCAGTACTTC.

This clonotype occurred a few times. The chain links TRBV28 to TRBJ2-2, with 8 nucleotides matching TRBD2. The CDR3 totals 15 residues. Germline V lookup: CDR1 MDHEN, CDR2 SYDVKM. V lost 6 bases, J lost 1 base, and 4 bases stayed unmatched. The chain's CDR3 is CASRPTSENTGELFF. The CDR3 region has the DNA TGTGCCAGCAGACCGACTAGCGAGAACACCGGGGAGCTGTTTTTT.

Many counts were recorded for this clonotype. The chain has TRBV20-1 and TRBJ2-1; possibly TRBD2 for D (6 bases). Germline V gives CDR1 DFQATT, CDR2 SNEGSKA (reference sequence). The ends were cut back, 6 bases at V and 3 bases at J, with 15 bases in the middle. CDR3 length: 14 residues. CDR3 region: CSASAGSGYNEQFF. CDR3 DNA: TGCAGTGCCTCCGCCGGGAGTGGCTACAATGAGCAGTTCTTC.